The TCR beta chain under discussion was sequenced for a study of T cell clusters in autoimmune cytopenias. General study findings and limits: TRB repertoire shifts in secondary cytopenia and chronic lymphocytic leukemia mostly reflected lymphoma, not autoimmunity.

CDR3 length equals 14 residues. Germline values: CDR1 DFQATT, CDR2 SNEGSKA (reference sequence). TRB amplification used roughly 250 ng of peripheral blood genomic DNA. As regards this clonotype: Its antigen is still unknown.

One tube held mixed TRB-A and TRB-B primer pools for touch-down PCR. TCRdb re-called the multiplex PCR reads and gives one entry per CDR3 protein, without DNA. This sample's table has 5,000 to 6,000 distinct CDR3 sequences. The receptor comes from a human donor with an autoimmune cytopenia or autoimmune hepatitis (not recorded which). Material: peripheral blood. The rearrangement joins TRBV20-1 to TRBJ1-5. The CDR3 here is CSARDPTGNQPQHF.